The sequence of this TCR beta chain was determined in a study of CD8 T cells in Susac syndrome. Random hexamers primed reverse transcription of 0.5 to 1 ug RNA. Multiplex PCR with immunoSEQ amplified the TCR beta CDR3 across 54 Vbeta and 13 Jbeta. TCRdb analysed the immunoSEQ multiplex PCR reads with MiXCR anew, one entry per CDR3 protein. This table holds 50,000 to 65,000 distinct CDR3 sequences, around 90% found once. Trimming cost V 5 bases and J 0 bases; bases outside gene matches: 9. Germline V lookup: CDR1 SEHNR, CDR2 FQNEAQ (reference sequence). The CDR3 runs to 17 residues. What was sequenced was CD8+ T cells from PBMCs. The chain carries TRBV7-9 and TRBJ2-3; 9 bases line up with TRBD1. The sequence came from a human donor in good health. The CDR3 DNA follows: TGTGCCAGCAGCATGTACACAGGGGGCGGGAGCACAGATACGCAGTATTTT. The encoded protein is CASSMYTGGGSTDTQYF. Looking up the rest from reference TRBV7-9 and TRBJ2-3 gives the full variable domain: DTGVSQNPRHKITKRGQNVTFRCDPISEHNRLYWYRQTLGQGPEFLTYFQNEAQLEKSRLLSDRFSAERPKGSFSTLEIQRTEQGDSAMYLCASSMYTGGGSTDTQYFGPGTRLTVL.